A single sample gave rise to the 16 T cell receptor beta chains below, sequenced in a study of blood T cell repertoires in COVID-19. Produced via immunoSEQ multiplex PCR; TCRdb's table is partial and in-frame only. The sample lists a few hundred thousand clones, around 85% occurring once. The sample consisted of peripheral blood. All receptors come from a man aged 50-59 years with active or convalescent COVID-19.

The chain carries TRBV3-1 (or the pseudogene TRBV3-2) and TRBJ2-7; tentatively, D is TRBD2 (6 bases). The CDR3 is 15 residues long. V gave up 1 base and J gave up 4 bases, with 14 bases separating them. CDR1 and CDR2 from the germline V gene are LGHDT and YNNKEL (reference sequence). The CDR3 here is CASSQAPGLRYEQYF. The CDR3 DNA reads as TGTGCCAGCAGCCAAGCCCCCGGACTAAGGTACGAGCAGTACTTC.

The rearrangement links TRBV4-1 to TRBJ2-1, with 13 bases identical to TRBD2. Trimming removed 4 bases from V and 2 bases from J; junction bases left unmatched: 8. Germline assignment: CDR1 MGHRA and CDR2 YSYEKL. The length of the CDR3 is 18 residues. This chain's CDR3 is CASSPSGLAGRPYNEQFF. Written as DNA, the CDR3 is TGCGCCAGCAGCCCCTCGGGACTAGCGGGACGTCCCTACAATGAGCAGTTCTTC.

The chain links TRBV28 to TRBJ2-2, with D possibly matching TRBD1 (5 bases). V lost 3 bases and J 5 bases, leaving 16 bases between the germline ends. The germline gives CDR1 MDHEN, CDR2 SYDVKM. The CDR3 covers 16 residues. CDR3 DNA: TGTGCCAGCAGTTTCCGACAGATTACCCGAACCGGGGAGCTGTTTTTT. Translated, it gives CASSFRQITRTGELFF.

The CDR3 reads CASSQDLGGGSPLHF. CDR3 coding DNA: TGTGCCAGCAGCCAAGACTTGGGAGGTGGTTCACCCCTCCACTTT. The chain recombines TRBV4-2 with TRBJ1-6; D ambiguous. The CDR3 runs to 15 residues. Trimming left V 0 bases short and J 9 bases short, with 12 bases between. In germline, CDR1 is LGHNA, CDR2 YNFKEQ.

CDR3 sequence reads: CASGGGMGETQYF. CDR3 DNA: TGTGCCAGCGGGGGAGGGATGGGAGAGACCCAGTACTTC. This chain links TRBV28 with TRBJ2-5, with 7 bases that match TRBD2. The CDR3 is made up of 13 amino acids. V gave up 8 bases and J gave up 4 bases; unmatched junction bases: 7. Germline V CDR1 and CDR2: MDHEN, SYDVKM. The full variable domain, in which reference TRBV28 and TRBJ2-5 provide the parts outside the CDR3, is DVKVTQSSRYLVKRTGEKVFLECVQDMDHENMFWYRQDPGLGLRLIYFSYDVKMKEKGDIPEGYSVSREKKERFSLILESASTNQTSMYLCASGGGMGETQYFGPGTRLLVL.

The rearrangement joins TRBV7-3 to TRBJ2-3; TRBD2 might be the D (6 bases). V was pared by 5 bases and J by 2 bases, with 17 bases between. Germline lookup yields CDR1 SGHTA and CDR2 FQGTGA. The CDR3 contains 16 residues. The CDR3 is CASSPYAGRNTDTQYF. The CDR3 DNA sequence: TGTGCCAGCAGCCCCTATGCGGGACGGAACACAGATACGCAGTATTTT.

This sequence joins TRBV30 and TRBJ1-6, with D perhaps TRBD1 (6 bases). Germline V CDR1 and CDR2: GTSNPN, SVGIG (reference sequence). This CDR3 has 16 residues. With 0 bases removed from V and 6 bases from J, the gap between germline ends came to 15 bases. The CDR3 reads CAWSVPQQGSNSPLHF. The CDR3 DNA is TGTGCCTGGAGTGTACCCCAGCAGGGGAGTAATTCACCCCTCCACTTT. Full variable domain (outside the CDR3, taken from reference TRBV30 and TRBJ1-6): SQTIHQWPATLVQPVGSPLSLECTVEGTSNPNLYWYRQAAGRGLQLLFYSVGIGQISSEVPQNLSASRPQDRQFILSSKKLLLSDSGFYLCAWSVPQQGSNSPLHFGNGTRLTVT.

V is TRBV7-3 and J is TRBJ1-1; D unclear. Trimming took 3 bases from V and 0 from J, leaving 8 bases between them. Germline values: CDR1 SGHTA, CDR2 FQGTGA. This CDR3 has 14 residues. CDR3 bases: TGTGCCAGCAGCTTCACATCTCTGAACACTGAAGCTTTCTTT. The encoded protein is CASSFTSLNTEAFF.

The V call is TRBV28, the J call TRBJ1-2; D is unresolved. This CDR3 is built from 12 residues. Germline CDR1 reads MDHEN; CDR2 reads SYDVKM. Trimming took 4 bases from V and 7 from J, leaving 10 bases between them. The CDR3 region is CASSSREGGYTF. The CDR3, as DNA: TGTGCCAGCAGTTCCCGGGAGGGTGGCTACACCTTC.

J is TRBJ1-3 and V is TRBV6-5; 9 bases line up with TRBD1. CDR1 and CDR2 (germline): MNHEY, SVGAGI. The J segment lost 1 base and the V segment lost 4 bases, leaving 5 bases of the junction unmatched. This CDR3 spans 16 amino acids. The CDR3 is CASSSTGGPSGNTIYF. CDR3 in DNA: TGTGCCAGCAGTTCTACAGGGGGCCCGTCTGGAAACACCATATATTTT.

CDR3 in amino acids: CASARTSGREVWDTQYF. For the CDR3, the DNA is TGTGCCAGCGCCCGGACTAGCGGGAGGGAGGTTTGGGATACGCAGTATTTT. This chain links TRBV9 with TRBJ2-3, with 15 nucleotides matching TRBD2. Unmatched junction bases numbered 12, after V lost 7 bases and J lost 6 bases. The germline V gene encodes CDR1 SGDLS and CDR2 YYNGEE. The CDR3 is made up of 17 amino acids.

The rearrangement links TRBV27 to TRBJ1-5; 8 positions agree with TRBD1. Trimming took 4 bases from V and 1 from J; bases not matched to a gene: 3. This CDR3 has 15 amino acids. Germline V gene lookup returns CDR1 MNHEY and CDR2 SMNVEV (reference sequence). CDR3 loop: CASSSNRGSNQPQHF. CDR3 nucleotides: TGTGCCAGCAGTTCAAACAGGGGGAGCAATCAGCCCCAGCATTTT.

CDR3 sequence (DNA): TGTGCCAGCAGCCCCGTCAGCGGGAGTGTTGTGGAGCAGTTCTTC. Its protein is CASSPVSGSVVEQFF. The rearrangement joins TRBV4-2 to TRBJ2-1; the match to TRBD2 covers 8 bases. J gave up 10 bases and V 4 bases, and 12 bases lay outside the gene matches. The germline CDR1 and CDR2 sequences are LGHNA and YNFKEQ. The CDR3 runs to 15 residues.

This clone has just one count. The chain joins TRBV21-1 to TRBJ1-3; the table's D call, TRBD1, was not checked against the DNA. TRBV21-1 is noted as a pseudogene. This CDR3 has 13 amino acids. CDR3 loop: CAGWNRDTDTIYF. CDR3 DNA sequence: TGTGCCGGCTGGAACAGGGATACGGACACCATATATTTT.

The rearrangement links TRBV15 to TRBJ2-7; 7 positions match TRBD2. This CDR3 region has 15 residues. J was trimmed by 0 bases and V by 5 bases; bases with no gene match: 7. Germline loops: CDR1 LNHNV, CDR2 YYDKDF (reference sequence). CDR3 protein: CATSELSGYSYEQYF. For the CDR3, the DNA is TGTGCCACCAGCGAGCTTAGCGGGTACTCCTACGAGCAGTACTTC.

The CDR3: CAISGDRGGTGELFF. CDR3 coding DNA: TGTGCCATCAGTGGGGACAGGGGTGGAACCGGGGAGCTGTTTTTT. The chain recombines TRBV10-3 with TRBJ2-2; TRBD1 matches 10 bases. CDR1 is ENHRY, CDR2 SYGVKD, per germline. This CDR3 spans 15 amino acids. V lost 4 bases to trimming and J lost 5 bases; unmatched junction nucleotides: 4.